This TCR beta chain is from a study of human T cells and chemical hapten exposure. Study-level background: On the upper back, patch tests were applied with 0.01% DPC and read at 6 days.

TCRdb called the RACE reads again in MiXCR, with one record for every CDR3 protein. The data contain 50,000 to 80,000 distinct CDR3 sequences, roughly 9.6% of them singletons. The time point was: patch test 3, about 24 weeks after DPC sensitization. Regarding treatment: therapeutic diphenylcyclopropenone sensitization with weekly scalp DPC. A note on this clonotype: Its antigen is still unknown.

Findings and limits, study-wide: The study found expanded TCRs formed significantly more large CDR3 similarity clusters than controls.

The receptor comes from a woman in her 30s with alopecia areata. Some clones in this sample may be carry-over from other donors' samples. The sequenced sample was whole blood, obtained in connection with sensitization to the hapten diphenylcyclopropenone (DPC).

This CDR3 is CASSQQGNGELFF. As DNA, the CDR3 is TGTGCCAGCAGCCAACAGGGGAACGGGGAGCTGTTTTTT. The chain joins TRBV4-2 to TRBJ2-2; tentative D call: TRBD1 (6 bases). This CDR3 comprises 13 residues. Trimming removed 2 bases at V and 7 bases at J, with 8 bases between. Germline V gives CDR1 LGHNA, CDR2 YNFKEQ.